The 27 T cell receptor beta chains below come from one sample, sequenced in a study of cytomegalovirus exposure and HLA in healthy donors. Primers for the PCR totalled 60 Vbeta and 13 Jbeta. Measured with immunoSEQ multiplex PCR; TCRdb has only the in-frame clones, and not every one. The data contain 70,000 to 95,000 clones, 62% of them singletons. Sample: PBMCs. The source of these receptors is a woman in her twenties or thirties in good health and CMV-seropositive.

The sample holds a few counts of this clone. The CDR3 DNA reads as TGTGCCAGCAGCTTAGTGGGACAGGGGACCTACGAGCAGTACTTC. It codes for CASSLVGQGTYEQYF. The rearrangement uses TRBV7-9 and TRBJ2-7; 10 positions match TRBD1. V lost 1 base to trimming and J lost 2 bases; unmatched junction nucleotides: 2. Germline loops: CDR1 SEHNR, CDR2 FQNEAQ (reference sequence). CDR3 size: 15 residues.

V gene TRBV11-2 combines with J gene TRBJ1-1; D is unresolved. Per germline, CDR1 SGHAT and CDR2 FQNNGV. The length of the CDR3 is 13 residues. Trimming cost V 5 bases and J 0 bases, with 7 bases left between them. The chain's CDR3 is CASSLFLNTEAFF. As DNA, the CDR3 is TGTGCCAGCAGCCTTTTCTTGAACACTGAAGCTTTCTTT.

The rearrangement uses TRBV7-8 and TRBJ2-7; 7 bases map to TRBD1. In germline, CDR1 is SGHVS, CDR2 FQNEAQ. This CDR3 has 15 residues. Trimming at V came to 4 bases and at J to 2 bases, leaving 8 bases not matched to a gene. Written as DNA, the CDR3 is TGTGCCAGCAGCTCCAAAAGACAGGGCACCTACGAGCAGTACTTC. This codes for CASSSKRQGTYEQYF.

This sequence joins TRBV6-1 and TRBJ1-1; D unclear. This CDR3 has 10 amino acids. Looked up from germline, CDR1 is MNHNS and CDR2 is SASEGT. Trimming left V 3 bases short and J 8 bases short, with 4 bases between. Here the CDR3 reads CASSDPEAFF. CDR3 in DNA: TGTGCCAGCAGTGACCCAGAAGCTTTCTTT.

This chain links TRBV30 with TRBJ1-1; D is undetermined. Between the trimmed V and J ends, which lost 7 bases and 4 bases, there was a span of 13 bases. Germline loops: CDR1 GTSNPN, CDR2 SVGIG (reference sequence). The CDR3 covers 12 residues. The CDR3 DNA is TGTGCCTACGGTATGGGAGGCACTGAAGCTTTCTTT. It specifies CAYGMGGTEAFF.

This chain joins TRBV14 and TRBJ2-5; 8 bases agree with TRBD2. CDR3 size: 15 residues. Germline loops: CDR1 SGHDN, CDR2 FVKESK. V lost 1 base to trimming and J lost 5 bases; unmatched junction nucleotides: 6. In nucleotides, the CDR3 is TGTGCCAGCAGCCAAGTAGGCGGGGGGAAGGAGACCCAGTACTTC. This gives the protein CASSQVGGGKETQYF.

The chain uses TRBV5-1 and TRBJ2-7; 9 nucleotides align to TRBD1. The CDR3 extends over 14 amino acids. CDR1 SGHRS and CDR2 YFSETQ come from the germline V gene. V lost 6 bases, J lost 1 base, and 5 bases stayed unmatched. CDR3 in amino acids: CASNVDRGSYEQYF. The CDR3 bases are TGCGCCAGCAACGTGGACAGGGGATCCTACGAGCAGTACTTC.

This clone was seen a few times. The identical CDR3 is also encoded by other nucleotide sequences in the sample. J is TRBJ2-3 and V is TRBV2, with 14 bases aligning to TRBD2. Germline-derived CDR1 and CDR2 are SNHLY and FYNNEI. V was clipped by 4 bases and J by 6 bases; unmatched bases: 3. CDR3 size: 15 residues. In DNA form, the CDR3 reads TGTGCCAGCAGTGGACTAGCGGGGGGGCCGGATACGCAGTATTTT. Protein sequence: CASSGLAGGPDTQYF. The full variable domain, its missing parts supplied by reference TRBV2 and TRBJ2-3, is EPEVTQTPSHQVTQMGQEVILRCVPISNHLYFYWYRQILGQKVEFLVSFYNNEISEKSEIFDDQFSVERPDGSNFTLKIRSTKLEDSAMYFCASSGLAGGPDTQYFGPGTRLTVL.

This clone has just one count. This chain uses TRBV9 with TRBJ1-3, with D maybe TRBD1 (5 bases). Germline loops: CDR1 SGDLS, CDR2 YYNGEE. The length of the CDR3 is 14 residues. Between the trimmed V and J ends, which lost 0 bases and 5 bases, there was a span of 9 bases. This CDR3 reads CASSVGQQRNTIYF. CDR3 nucleotide sequence: TGTGCCAGCAGCGTAGGACAGCAACGAAACACCATATATTTT.

In this sample, this clone turned up many times. The gene calls are TRBV6-4 and TRBJ2-3; TRBD2 matches at 9 bases. J lost 1 base, V lost 4 bases, and 0 bases had no gene match. This CDR3 spans 14 amino acids. CDR1 and CDR2 (germline): MRHNA, SNTAGT. The CDR3 DNA reads TGTGCCAGCAGTGCTAGCGGGGGCACAGATACGCAGTATTTT. This gives the protein CASSASGGTDTQYF.

This clone came up a few times. The gene calls are TRBV19 and TRBJ1-5; no definite D call. Germline lookup yields CDR1 LNHDA and CDR2 SQIVND (reference sequence). The CDR3 is 15 amino acids. V shed 3 bases and J shed 0 bases, with 9 bases lying between them. CDR3 sequence reads: CASSIAAYSNQPQHF. CDR3 in DNA: TGTGCCAGTAGTATTGCGGCCTATAGCAATCAGCCCCAGCATTTT.

The gene calls are TRBV5-4 and TRBJ1-1; 9 bases agree with TRBD1. Germline CDR1 and CDR2: SGHNT and YYREEE (reference sequence). This CDR3 comprises 14 residues. The trim removed 5 bases at V and 0 bases at J, leaving 2 bases unmatched. This chain's CDR3 is CASSRDRVNTEAFF. The CDR3 DNA reads as TGTGCCAGCAGTCGGGACAGGGTGAACACTGAAGCTTTCTTT.

J is TRBJ1-5 and V is TRBV6-1, with 7 bases matching TRBD1. Unmatched junction bases numbered 4, after V lost 8 bases and J lost 0 bases. The CDR3 length is 14 residues. Per the germline V gene, CDR1 is MNHNS and CDR2 is SASEGT. Here the CDR3 reads CASRDRYSNQPQHF. The CDR3 bases are TGTGCCAGCCGGGACAGATATAGCAATCAGCCCCAGCATTTT.

This clone was seen more than once but under ten times. This chain links TRBV5-1 with TRBJ2-1; 11 bases match TRBD1. The CDR3 runs to 15 residues. The germline V gene encodes CDR1 SGHRS and CDR2 YFSETQ. V trimming: 4 bases; J trimming: 8 bases; junction bases outside the gene matches: 8. CDR3 DNA sequence: TGCGCCAGCAGCGTGACCGGGACAGGGGGGCATGAGCAGTTCTTC. It is translated as CASSVTGTGGHEQFF. Full variable domain (outside the CDR3, taken from reference TRBV5-1 and TRBJ2-1): KAGVTQTPRYLIKTRGQQVTLSCSPISGHRSVSWYQQTPGQGLQFLFEYFSETQRNKGNFPGRFSGRQFSNSRSEMNVSTLELGDSALYLCASSVTGTGGHEQFFGPGTRLTVL.

V usage is TRBV19 and J usage is TRBJ2-1; D is ambiguous. With 6 bases removed from V and 0 bases from J, the gap between germline ends came to 9 bases. The CDR3 spans 14 residues. Germline CDR1 and CDR2: LNHDA and SQIVND (reference sequence). The CDR3 nucleotides read TGTGCCAGTAGAGATCGGAGCTCCTACAATGAGCAGTTCTTC. Its translation is CASRDRSSYNEQFF.

This clone was recorded a few times. The rearrangement uses TRBV6-1 and TRBJ2-5, with D tentatively TRBD2 (5 bases). The J call is doubtful: the DNA matches TRBJ2-7 better. The CDR3 length is 16 residues. Germline CDR1 reads MNHNS; CDR2 reads SASEGT. As DNA, the CDR3 is TGTGCCAGCAGTGAATCCATTATGGGAGTGGGCTACGAGCAGTACTTC. It translates to CASSESIMGVGYEQYF.

The CDR3 region is CASSVDVRGIRGTGELFF. The CDR3, as DNA: TGTGCCAGCAGCGTAGACGTGAGAGGGATTCGGGGCACCGGGGAGCTGTTTTTT. The chain combines TRBV9 with TRBJ2-2; a possible D gene is TRBD2 (5 bases). CDR3 length equals 18 residues. The germline V gene encodes CDR1 SGDLS and CDR2 YYNGEE. V dropped 0 bases and J dropped 4 bases, with 19 bases sitting between them.

This clone was picked up a small number of times. The rearrangement uses TRBV18 and TRBJ1-2; 9 bases align to TRBD1. CDR1 and CDR2 from the germline V gene are KGHSH and LQKENI. This CDR3 comprises 15 residues. Trimming took 9 bases from V and 0 from J; bases not matched to a gene: 8. CDR3 protein: CASFGQGYSNYGYTF. CDR3 nucleotide sequence: TGTGCCAGTTTCGGACAGGGGTACTCTAACTATGGCTACACCTTC.

The chain has TRBV7-4 and TRBJ1-3; 7 bases map to TRBD1. This CDR3 comprises 17 residues. Trimming cost V 5 bases and J 0 bases; bases outside gene matches: 10. The germline V gene has CDR1 SGHVT and CDR2 SQSDAQ. The CDR3 reads CASSLRTGWYSGNTIYF. The DNA of the CDR3 is TGTGCCAGCAGCCTTCGGACAGGTTGGTACTCTGGAAACACCATATATTTT.

V is TRBV4-1 and J is TRBJ2-5; D unclear. The V gene lost 0 bases and the J gene lost 5 bases, with 7 bases spanning the gap. Germline CDR1 reads MGHRA; CDR2 reads YSYEKL. The CDR3 has 13 amino acids. The CDR3 region has the DNA TGCGCCAGCAGCCAAGATCACGGGGAGACCCAGTACTTC. The encoded protein is CASSQDHGETQYF.

This chain links TRBV19 with TRBJ1-4; D possibly corresponds to TRBD1 (6 bases). Deletions cut 4 bases from V and 12 bases from J, with 15 bases between. Looked up from germline, CDR1 is LNHDA and CDR2 is SQIVND (reference sequence). This CDR3 spans 13 amino acids. The CDR3 loop is CASSRAGAAQLFF. In DNA form, the CDR3 reads TGTGCCAGTAGTAGGGCGGGGGCCGCCCAACTGTTTTTT.

This clone was detected a few times. The chain carries TRBV11-3 and TRBJ1-2; tentatively, D is TRBD1 (5 bases). Germline lookup yields CDR1 SGHNT and CDR2 YENEEA. This CDR3 is built from 13 residues. V lost 0 bases and J lost 8, with 10 bases in between. In nucleotides, the CDR3 is TGTGCCAGCAGCTTAGAGGGGCTGGGCGGCTACACCTTC. It codes for CASSLEGLGGYTF.

The sample holds a few counts of this clone. This chain joins TRBV2 and TRBJ1-4; D ambiguous. V lost 7 bases to trimming and J lost 8 bases, with 20 bases between them. The CDR3 loop spans 15 amino acids. Germline assignment: CDR1 SNHLY and CDR2 FYNNEI. Written as DNA, the CDR3 is TGTGCCAGCACCCTGGAGGGCCAAACTGCGGAAAAACTGTTTTTT. As protein: CASTLEGQTAEKLFF. Drawing the rest from reference TRBV2 and TRBJ1-4, the complete variable domain is EPEVTQTPSHQVTQMGQEVILRCVPISNHLYFYWYRQILGQKVEFLVSFYNNEISEKSEIFDDQFSVERPDGSNFTLKIRSTKLEDSAMYFCASTLEGQTAEKLFFGSGTQLSVL.

A few counts support this clone. The chain carries TRBV27 and TRBJ1-2; D perhaps matches TRBD1 (6 bases). This CDR3 contains 13 residues. CDR1 and CDR2 from the germline V gene are MNHEY and SMNVEV (reference sequence). With 3 bases removed from V and 8 bases from J, the gap between germline ends came to 13 bases. The DNA of the CDR3 is TGTGCCAGCAGTTTTCGGGGGGCGGTGGGCTACACCTTC. Amino acids: CASSFRGAVGYTF.

This chain uses TRBV7-9 with TRBJ1-4; a weak D match, TRBD1 (6 bases). V shed 1 base and J shed 3 bases, with 12 bases lying between them. The CDR3 contains 16 residues. Germline loops: CDR1 SEHNR, CDR2 FQNEAQ (reference sequence). This CDR3 is CASSLGAGAANEKLFF. The CDR3 coding sequence is TGTGCCAGCAGCTTAGGTGCGGGGGCAGCTAATGAAAAACTGTTTTTT.

A few counts support this clone. This chain connects TRBV7-3 to TRBJ2-3, with 9 bases lining up with TRBD2. J was trimmed by 4 bases and V by 6 bases; bases with no gene match: 5. The CDR3 is made up of 14 amino acids. The germline gives CDR1 SGHTA, CDR2 FQGTGA. The CDR3 region has the DNA TGTGCCAGCAGGTCAGCGGGGGGTGCAGATACGCAGTATTTT. This encodes CASRSAGGADTQYF.

V usage is TRBV7-9 and J usage is TRBJ1-1; D is undetermined. This CDR3 contains 12 residues. V was cut by 3 bases and J by 3 bases, with 5 bases left in between. Germline V gene lookup returns CDR1 SEHNR and CDR2 FQNEAQ (reference sequence). Here the CDR3 DNA reads TGTGCCAGCAGCTTCCGGGACACTGAAGCTTTCTTT. Translating gives CASSFRDTEAFF.